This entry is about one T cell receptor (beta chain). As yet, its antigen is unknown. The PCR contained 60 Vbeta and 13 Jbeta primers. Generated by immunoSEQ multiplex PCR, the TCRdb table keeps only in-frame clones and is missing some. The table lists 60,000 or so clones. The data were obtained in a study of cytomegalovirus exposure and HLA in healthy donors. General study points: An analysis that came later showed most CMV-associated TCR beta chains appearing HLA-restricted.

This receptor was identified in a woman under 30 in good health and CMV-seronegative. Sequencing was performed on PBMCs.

CDR3 protein: CASSPLSGTDTQYF. The CDR3 DNA sequence: TGTGCCAGCTCACCCCTATCTGGCACAGATACGCAGTATTTT. The J gene is TRBJ2-3, the V gene TRBV18; D is undetermined. The CDR3 covers 14 residues. Per germline, CDR1 KGHSH and CDR2 LQKENI. V was clipped by 3 bases and J by 1 base, with 8 bases between them.